The rows below give T cell receptor beta chains drawn from one sample of a study of early stage breast cancer tumors. The assay was immunoSEQ multiplex PCR, and TCRdb's table has in-frame clones only and misses some. Of 69,000 or so clones in the sample, around 80% were seen once. The sequencing input was blood. The receptor source for this set is a person aged 40 to 50 with breast cancer. Both conserved end residues are part of each CDR3. The D gene is left open where the match is weak. Some rows have no size entry. The others give once, few or many, or a class for an expanded clone.

abundance,j_gene,v_gene,d_gene,CDR3aa,CDR3nt
NA,TRBJ2-5,TRBV29-1,NA,CSVGPLYDTETQYF,TGCAGCGTTGGGCCCCTTTATGATACAGAGACCCAGTACTTC
NA,TRBJ2-1,TRBV5-6,NA,CASSLQGRTGGKYNEQFF,TGTGCCAGCAGCTTGCAGGGGAGAACGGGGGGAAAATACAATGAGCAGTTCTTC
NA,TRBJ2-5,TRBV11-2,NA,CASSPLAGVETQYF,TGTGCCAGCAGCCCGCTCGCAGGGGTGGAGACCCAGTACTTC
NA,TRBJ2-5,TRBV28,NA,CASSLSSETQYF,TGTGCCAGCAGTTTATCCTCAGAGACCCAGTACTTC
NA,TRBJ1-4,TRBV7-9,NA,CASSLAPTTNEKLFF,TGTGCCAGCAGCTTAGCACCAACAACTAATGAAAAACTGTTTTTT
NA,TRBJ2-2,TRBV7-3,NA,CASSLKYVRLDTGELFF,TGTGCCAGCAGCTTAAAGTACGTGCGGCTAGACACCGGGGAGCTGTTTTTT
NA,TRBJ2-7,TRBV7-2,TRBD1,CASSWTGISQAGGSYEQYF,TGTGCCAGCAGTTGGACAGGTATCTCTCAGGCGGGCGGCTCCTACGAGCAGTACTTC
NA,TRBJ2-3,TRBV7-2,NA,CASSLAGLYTDTQYF,TGTGCCAGCAGCTTAGCGGGACTCTACACAGATACGCAGTATTTT
NA,TRBJ2-1,TRBV6-5,TRBD2,CASSYVGGPIEQFF,TGTGCCAGCAGTTACGTGGGAGGGCCTATTGAGCAGTTCTTC
once,TRBJ2-3,TRBV5-1,NA,CASSLGGDTDTQYF,TGCGCCAGCAGCTTGGGCGGGGACACAGATACGCAGTATTTT
NA,TRBJ2-7,TRBV28,NA,CASGSYEQYF,TGTGCCAGCGGCTCCTACGAGCAGTACTTC
NA,TRBJ1-2,TRBV28,TRBD1,CASTRTGVNGYTF,TGTGCCAGCACCAGGACAGGGGTAAATGGCTACACCTTC
NA,TRBJ2-3,TRBV7-9,NA,CASSFYGDVTDTQYF,TGTGCCAGCAGCTTTTACGGGGATGTAACAGATACGCAGTATTTT
NA,TRBJ2-1,TRBV4-1,TRBD2,CASSQVRLAVYNEQFF,TGCGCCAGCAGCCAAGTACGCCTAGCGGTCTACAATGAGCAGTTCTTC
NA,TRBJ2-7,TRBV11-2,NA,CASSLEARTGEQYF,TGTGCCAGCAGCTTAGAGGCCCGCACCGGCGAGCAGTACTTC
NA,TRBJ2-3,TRBV6-1,NA,CASRGVSGDTQYF,TGTGCCAGCAGAGGGGTCTCTGGAGATACGCAGTATTTT
NA,TRBJ2-7,TRBV15,TRBD1,CATSSSLTGGWFEQYF,TGTGCCACCAGCAGTTCCTTGACAGGGGGTTGGTTCGAGCAGTACTTC
once,TRBJ2-3,TRBV4-1,TRBD1,CASSQGATGGQSYTQYF,TGCGCCAGCAGCCAAGGGGCGACAGGGGGACAATCGTATACGCAGTATTTT
NA,TRBJ2-1,TRBV13,NA,CASSSSSSSYNEQFF,TGTGCCAGCAGCTCTTCCTCGTCCTCCTACAATGAGCAGTTCTTC
NA,TRBJ1-1,TRBV7-8,NA,CASSLALSNSRGAFF,TGTGCCAGCAGCTTAGCGCTAAGTAACTCCCGTGGAGCTTTCTTT
once,TRBJ1-1,TRBV6-4,NA,CASSETLNTEAFF,TGTGCCAGCAGTGAGACACTCAACACTGAAGCTTTCTTT
once,TRBJ2-3,TRBV2,TRBD1,CASSSQQGGADTQYF,TGTGCCAGCAGTTCTCAACAGGGGGGAGCAGATACGCAGTATTTT
NA,TRBJ2-7,TRBV2,TRBD2,CASTPRGGGPGEQYF,TGTGCCAGCACCCCCCGGGGGGGAGGGCCTGGCGAGCAGTACTTC
NA,TRBJ2-1,TRBV29-1,NA,CSVFPVKGVSYNEQFF,TGCAGCGTGTTCCCGGTAAAGGGTGTATCTTACAATGAGCAGTTCTTC
few,TRBJ2-3,TRBV5-6,NA,CASSTGRTDTQYF,TGTGCCAGCAGTACGGGGCGAACAGATACGCAGTATTTT
NA,TRBJ1-1,TRBV28,TRBD1,CASSFGQEPEAFF,TGTGCCAGCAGTTTCGGACAGGAGCCTGAAGCTTTCTTT
NA,TRBJ2-3,TRBV11-2,NA,CASGLGLAPSTDTQYF,TGTGCCAGCGGCCTAGGTCTAGCGCCTAGCACAGATACGCAGTATTTT
few,TRBJ1-1,TRBV4-1,NA,CASSQEMNTEAFF,TGCGCCAGCAGCCAAGAGATGAACACTGAAGCTTTCTTT
NA,TRBJ1-4,TRBV30,NA,CAWSALREMPTNEKLFF,TGTGCCTGGAGCGCTCTGCGGGAAATGCCAACTAATGAAAAACTGTTTTTT
NA,TRBJ2-1,TRBV5-1,TRBD1,CASSLRTGGNEQFF,TGCGCCAGCAGCCTTCGGACAGGGGGTAATGAGCAGTTCTTC
NA,TRBJ2-1,TRBV27,NA,CASREGGANEQFF,TGTGCCAGCAGGGAGGGAGGTGCGAATGAGCAGTTCTTC
NA,TRBJ1-3,TRBV7-2,NA,CASSLTGLSGNTIYF,TGTGCCAGCAGCTTAACAGGGCTCTCTGGAAACACCATATATTTT
few,TRBJ2-7,TRBV2,TRBD2,CASHGGGPSYEQYF,TGTGCCAGTCATGGGGGAGGGCCCTCCTACGAGCAGTACTTC
NA,TRBJ1-1,TRBV5-5,TRBD1,CASSYGQGGTEAFF,TGTGCCAGCAGCTACGGACAGGGTGGCACTGAAGCTTTCTTT
NA,TRBJ2-1,TRBV9,NA,CASSAAGFSSYNEQFF,TGTGCCAGCAGCGCTGCAGGGTTTAGCTCCTACAATGAGCAGTTCTTC
NA,TRBJ1-4,TRBV28,NA,CASSLDGREKLFF,TGTGCCAGCAGTTTGGACGGCCGAGAAAAACTGTTTTTT
NA,TRBJ1-1,TRBV11-1,NA,CASSFRQGSTEAFF,TGTGCCAGCAGCTTTCGGCAGGGGAGCACTGAAGCTTTCTTT
NA,TRBJ2-4,TRBV7-9,TRBD2,CASSLVVGLASLAKNIQYF,TGTGCCAGCAGCCTAGTGGTTGGACTAGCGAGCTTAGCCAAAAACATTCAGTACTTC
NA,TRBJ2-1,TRBV25-1,TRBD2,CASSLSGRNYNEQFF,TGTGCCAGCAGCTTAAGCGGGAGGAACTACAATGAGCAGTTCTTC
NA,TRBJ2-1,TRBV27,NA,CASSSGPQRYNEQFF,TGTGCCAGCAGTTCGGGCCCCCAGCGTTACAATGAGCAGTTCTTC
NA,TRBJ1-1,TRBV30,TRBD1,CACAPGQGEWTEAFF,TGTGCCTGCGCTCCTGGACAGGGAGAATGGACTGAAGCTTTCTTT
NA,TRBJ2-1,TRBV7-9,NA,CASSLAFNQPQYNEQFF,TGTGCCAGCAGCTTAGCTTTTAACCAACCCCAATACAATGAGCAGTTCTTC
NA,TRBJ1-1,TRBV27,NA,CASSLSGRHMNTEAFF,TGTGCCAGCAGTTTATCGGGGAGGCACATGAACACTGAAGCTTTCTTT
NA,TRBJ2-2,TRBV5-1,NA,CASREERNTGELFF,TGCGCCAGCAGGGAGGAGCGGAACACCGGGGAGCTGTTTTTT
NA,TRBJ2-7,TRBV6-1,TRBD1,CASTLGQGGYEQYF,TGTGCCAGCACCTTGGGACAGGGGGGGTACGAGCAGTACTTC
NA,TRBJ2-1,TRBV29-1,NA,CSVSRGGYNEQFF,TGCAGCGTTTCGAGGGGGGGATACAATGAGCAGTTCTTC
NA,TRBJ1-2,TRBV30,TRBD1,CAWSTTGQGRSGYTF,TGTGCCTGGAGTACAACGGGACAGGGCCGGAGTGGCTACACCTTC
NA,TRBJ1-2,TRBV13,NA,CASSRGSEGGIGYGYTF,TGTGCCAGCAGCCGGGGGAGCGAGGGAGGGATTGGCTATGGCTACACCTTC
once,TRBJ2-7,TRBV5-1,NA,CASSLALTRDRSREQYF,TGCGCCAGCAGCTTGGCACTCACTCGGGACCGTTCGAGGGAGCAGTACTTC
NA,TRBJ2-7,TRBV7-6,TRBD1,CASSSGQGWNSYEQYF,TGTGCCAGCAGCTCGGGACAGGGGTGGAATTCCTACGAGCAGTACTTC
once,TRBJ2-7,TRBV29-1,NA,CSVEFRPYEQYF,TGCAGCGTTGAATTTCGGCCCTACGAGCAGTACTTC
once,TRBJ2-3,TRBV7-2,NA,CASSFRGSGTDTQYF,TGTGCCAGCAGTTTTAGAGGATCCGGCACAGATACGCAGTATTTT
NA,TRBJ2-7,TRBV6-5,NA,CASSYSRGDLYEQYF,TGTGCCAGCAGTTACTCGAGGGGGGACCTCTACGAGCAGTACTTC
NA,TRBJ2-6,TRBV15,NA,CATSRSPRSGANVLTF,TGTGCCACCAGCAGATCCCCTCGCTCTGGGGCCAACGTCCTGACTTTC